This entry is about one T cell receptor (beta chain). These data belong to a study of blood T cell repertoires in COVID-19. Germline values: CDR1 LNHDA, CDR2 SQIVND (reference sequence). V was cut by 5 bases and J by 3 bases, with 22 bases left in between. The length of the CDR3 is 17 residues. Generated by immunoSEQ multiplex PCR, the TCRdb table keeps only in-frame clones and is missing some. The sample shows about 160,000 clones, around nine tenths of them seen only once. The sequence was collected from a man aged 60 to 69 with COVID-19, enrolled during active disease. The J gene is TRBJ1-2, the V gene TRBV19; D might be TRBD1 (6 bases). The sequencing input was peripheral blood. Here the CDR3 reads CASSPQTSSAGDYGYTF. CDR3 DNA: TGTGCCAGTAGTCCCCAAACAAGTTCGGCAGGGGACTATGGCTACACCTTC.